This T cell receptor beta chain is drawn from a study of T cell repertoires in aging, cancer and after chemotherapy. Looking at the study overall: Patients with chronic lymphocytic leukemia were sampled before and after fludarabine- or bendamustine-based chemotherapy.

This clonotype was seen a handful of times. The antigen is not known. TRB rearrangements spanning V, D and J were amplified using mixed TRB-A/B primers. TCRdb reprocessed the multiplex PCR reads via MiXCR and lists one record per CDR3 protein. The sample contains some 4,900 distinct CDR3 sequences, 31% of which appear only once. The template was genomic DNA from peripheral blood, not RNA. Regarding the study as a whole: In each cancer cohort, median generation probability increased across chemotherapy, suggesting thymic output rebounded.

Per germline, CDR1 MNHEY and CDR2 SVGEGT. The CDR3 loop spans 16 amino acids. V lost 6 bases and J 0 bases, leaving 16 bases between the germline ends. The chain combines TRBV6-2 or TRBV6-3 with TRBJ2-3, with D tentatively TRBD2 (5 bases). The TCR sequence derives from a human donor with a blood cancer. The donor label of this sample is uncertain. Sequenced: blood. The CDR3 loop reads CASSSFRDTSTDTQYF. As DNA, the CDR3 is TGTGCCAGCAGCTCGTTCCGGGATACTAGCACAGATACGCAGTATTTT.